The text below deals with one T cell receptor (beta chain). These data are taken from a study of control samples from healthy donors and cancer patients. Trimming removed 4 bases at V and 1 base at J, with 14 bases between. This CDR3 comprises 16 residues. In germline, CDR1 is LNHNV, CDR2 YYDKDF (reference sequence). Repertoires were generated with immunoSEQ multiplex PCR, while TCRdb's copy carries only in-frame clones and drops some. The table records about 44,000 clones, around 87% of them present only once. Input material: PBMCs. The TCR was taken from a woman aged 60-70 years with lung cancer. The genes are TRBV15 and TRBJ2-1; a possible D gene is TRBD1 (5 bases). The CDR3 region has the DNA TGTGCCACCAGCAACAGGCGGTGGGCGTCCTACAATGAGCAGTTCTTC. Amino acids: CATSNRRWASYNEQFF.